Ten or more counts support the clone carrying this T cell receptor beta chain. Its antigen is undetermined. The germline gene is not matched at one end of the junction; a read error may be the cause. TCRdb analysed the 5' RACE reads with MiXCR anew, one entry per CDR3 protein. Here the sample spans 300,000 to 400,000 distinct CDR3 sequences, more than 15% being singletons. The sample comes from a study of T-cell memory formation after mild COVID-19. Study context: TCR clusters showed largely donor specificity.

Germline CDR1 reads MGHRA; CDR2 reads YSYEKL. CDR3 length equals 14 residues. Overall study results and limits: Within pre-infection memory, some responding clones were found, suggesting cross-reactive memory joined.

J is TRBJ2-2 and V is TRBV4-1, with D maybe TRBD1 (6 bases). Sample: PBMCs or a T cell subset sorted from them (not recorded which). This clonotype was sampled from a man aged 18 to 29 who had mild COVID-19 (a few samples of this study predate the infection). Cell type and time point are not known. This CDR3 is CASSQDRNTGELFF. CDR3 in DNA: TGTGCCAGCAGCCAGGACAGAAACACCGGGGAGCTGTTTTTT.